A single sample is the source of the 22 T cell receptor beta chains below, sequenced in a study of shared clonotypes between healthy human individuals. Terminally differentiated effector memory CD45RA+ cells were excluded by CCR7 positive selection of CD45RO-negative cells. Sequenced by immunoSEQ multiplex PCR; TCRdb stores in-frame clones only, minus some. The table lists nearly 600,000 clones, roughly 95% of them singletons. The sample was naive CD8+ T cells sorted from blood. The receptors stem from a woman in her 30s in good health.

The rearrangement links TRBV10-2 to TRBJ2-7, with D perhaps TRBD1 (5 bases). The CDR3 is made up of 13 amino acids. The germline gives CDR1 WSHSY, CDR2 SAAADI. With 4 bases removed from V and 2 bases from J, the gap between germline ends came to 9 bases. The CDR3 DNA reads as TGCGCCAGCAGTGGAACGGACACCTACGAGCAGTACTTC. Translated, it gives CASSGTDTYEQYF.

CDR3 sequence (DNA): TGCGCCAGCAGCTTGGGGAGGGAGGGGTACAATGAGCAGTTCTTC. Translated: CASSLGREGYNEQFF. This chain joins TRBV5-1 and TRBJ2-1, with 7 bases identical to TRBD2. V lost 0 bases and J lost 4; bases outside the gene matches: 4. From germline, CDR1 is SGHRS and CDR2 YFSETQ. The CDR3 is made up of 15 amino acids.

Points on this clone: Other DNA sequences in this sample translate to the same CDR3. In nucleotides, the CDR3 is TGTGCCAGCAGTACCCAGGGGAATTATGGCTACACCTTC. Translating gives CASSTQGNYGYTF. This chain uses TRBV28 with TRBJ1-2; D is possibly TRBD1 (6 bases). V was trimmed by 5 bases and J by 5 bases, leaving 12 bases between them. Per the germline V gene, CDR1 is MDHEN and CDR2 is SYDVKM. The CDR3 is 13 amino acids.

The V gene is TRBV28, the J gene TRBJ2-1; 8 positions agree with TRBD2. The CDR3 is made up of 14 amino acids. CDR1 and CDR2 from the germline V gene are MDHEN and SYDVKM. V gave up 7 bases and J gave up 4 bases; unmatched junction bases: 6. Here the CDR3 reads CASIGGRSYNEQFF. DNA of the CDR3: TGTGCCAGCATCGGCGGGAGGTCATACAATGAGCAGTTCTTC.

The genes are TRBV28 and TRBJ2-7; 9 bases line up with TRBD2. The CDR3 runs to 19 residues. V was pared by 6 bases and J by 0 bases, with 18 bases of the junction left unmatched. Germline lookup yields CDR1 MDHEN and CDR2 SYDVKM. The CDR3 spells CASSPRWIGAGGHSYEQYF. The CDR3 DNA follows: TGTGCCAGCAGCCCGCGATGGATAGGAGCGGGAGGCCACTCCTACGAGCAGTACTTC.

V is TRBV29-1 and J is TRBJ2-1; either TRBD1 or TRBD2 may fit D (6 bases each). The length of the CDR3 is 14 residues. The V gene lost 4 bases and the J gene lost 5 bases, with 15 bases spanning the gap. Germline V CDR1 and CDR2: SQVTM, ANQGSEA. The DNA of the CDR3 is TGCAGCGTTGTGGACGGAGGGGGAAACAATGAGCAGTTCTTC. Translation: CSVVDGGGNNEQFF.

The rearrangement links TRBV5-6 to TRBJ1-2; 7 bases line up with TRBD1. Germline V gene lookup returns CDR1 SGHDT and CDR2 YYEEEE. The length of the CDR3 is 14 residues. V was clipped by 2 bases and J by 4 bases; unmatched bases: 5. The CDR3 coding sequence is TGTGCCAGCAGCTTCGGGACAGTCCTCTATGGCTACACCTTC. Translating it yields CASSFGTVLYGYTF.

The chain uses TRBV10-2 and TRBJ2-7; D gene unclear. The germline V and J ends were trimmed by 8 bases and 0 bases, with 8 bases remaining between them. CDR1 is WSHSY, CDR2 SAAADI, per germline. The length of the CDR3 is 12 residues. CDR3 in amino acids: CASGLNSYEQYF. Written as DNA, the CDR3 is TGCGCCAGCGGCTTGAACTCCTACGAGCAGTACTTC.

This rearrangement joins TRBV28 to TRBJ2-2; no clear D. The CDR3 covers 15 residues. V lost 8 bases to trimming and J lost 0 bases, with 13 bases between them. CDR1 is MDHEN, CDR2 SYDVKM, per germline. CDR3 DNA: TGTGCCAGCGGTGGGTCCAGAACGAACACCGGGGAGCTGTTTTTT. Amino acids: CASGGSRTNTGELFF.

This rearrangement joins TRBV13 to TRBJ1-6, with TRBD1 matching 11 bases. The CDR3 has 16 amino acids. In germline, CDR1 is PRHDT, CDR2 FYEKMQ (reference sequence). V gave up 5 bases and J gave up 9 bases; unmatched junction bases: 9. CDR3 DNA: TGTGCCAGCAGCCCCGCCGGGACAGGGGGATCTTCACCCCTCCACTTT. Residues: CASSPAGTGGSSPLHF.

The chain couples TRBV5-1 to TRBJ2-3, with TRBD2 matching 9 bases. The CDR3 has 16 amino acids. Germline CDR1 reads SGHRS; CDR2 reads YFSETQ. Trimming at V came to 1 base and at J to 1 base, leaving 4 bases not matched to a gene. CDR3 coding DNA: TGCGCCAGCAGCTTGAGTGTAGCGGGAGGCACAGATACGCAGTATTTT. Translating gives CASSLSVAGGTDTQYF.

This chain connects TRBV27 to TRBJ2-5; a possible D gene is TRBD1 (5 bases). Germline V CDR1 and CDR2: MNHEY, SMNVEV (reference sequence). The CDR3 spans 17 residues. Trimming removed 5 bases at V and 1 base at J, with 20 bases between. The CDR3 nucleotides read TGTGCCAGCAGTCGAACCGCACCAACGACAGCCCAAGAGACCCAGTACTTC. It encodes CASSRTAPTTAQETQYF.

The chain joins TRBV7-9 to TRBJ1-1; TRBD1 is a possible D gene (5 bases). Germline V gene sequence: CDR1 SEHNR, CDR2 FQNEAQ (reference sequence). Between the trimmed V and J ends, which lost 2 bases and 5 bases, there was a span of 12 bases. This CDR3 has 14 residues. In nucleotides, the CDR3 is TGTGCCAGCAGCTTAATGTTGCGGGGGACTGAAGCTTTCTTT. Translating it yields CASSLMLRGTEAFF.

This clone was seen once. The chain carries TRBV9 and TRBJ2-2; 15 nucleotides agree with TRBD2. CDR1 and CDR2 from the germline V gene are SGDLS and YYNGEE. The V segment lost 4 bases and the J segment 2 bases; nucleotides outside the gene matches: 24. The CDR3 extends over 24 amino acids. The CDR3 reads CASSSGQGGPLGTSGRPNTGELFF. The CDR3 DNA reads as TGTGCCAGCAGCTCCGGACAGGGGGGTCCTCTCGGGACTAGCGGGAGGCCCAACACCGGGGAGCTGTTTTTT.

This rearrangement joins TRBV27 to TRBJ1-2; TRBD1 matches 7 bases. CDR3 size: 14 residues. CDR1 is MNHEY, CDR2 SMNVEV, per germline (reference sequence). With 7 bases clipped from V and 8 bases from J, the junction kept 13 bases outside the gene matches. The CDR3 loop reads CASTLTGAVGGYTF. CDR3 in DNA: TGTGCCAGCACCCTTACAGGGGCGGTGGGAGGCTACACCTTC.

The rearrangement uses TRBV7-9 and TRBJ2-7, with D perhaps TRBD2 (5 bases). CDR1 SEHNR and CDR2 FQNEAQ come from the germline V gene (reference sequence). Between the trimmed V and J ends, which lost 7 bases and 3 bases, there was a span of 13 bases. CDR3 length: 13 amino acids. CDR3 in DNA: TGTGCCAGCACCATAGAAGGAGGCTACGAGCAGTACTTC. Amino acids: CASTIEGGYEQYF.

The chain uses TRBV7-9 and TRBJ1-2; perhaps TRBD1 as D (5 bases). CDR1 and CDR2 from the germline V gene are SEHNR and FQNEAQ (reference sequence). Trimming shortened V by 5 bases and J by 4 bases, and 17 bases separated the two germline ends. The CDR3 loop spans 15 amino acids. The CDR3 loop reads CASSARDAFTYGYTF. The CDR3, as DNA: TGTGCCAGCAGCGCCCGGGACGCCTTTACCTATGGCTACACCTTC. Based on the CDR3 plus reference TRBV7-9 and TRBJ1-2, the full variable domain is DTGVSQNPRHKITKRGQNVTFRCDPISEHNRLYWYRQTLGQGPEFLTYFQNEAQLEKSRLLSDRFSAERPKGSFSTLEIQRTEQGDSAMYLCASSARDAFTYGYTFGSGTRLTVV.

The chain uses TRBV5-4 and TRBJ1-2; D remains ambiguous. CDR1 and CDR2 from the germline V gene are SGHNT and YYREEE (reference sequence). The germline V and J ends were trimmed by 6 bases and 6 bases, with 18 bases remaining between them. The CDR3 has 14 amino acids. CDR3 DNA: TGTGCCAGCAACAGAGGTCCGGGATTCGATGGCTACACCTTC. Residues: CASNRGPGFDGYTF.

The chain links TRBV7-2 to TRBJ2-1, with 10 bases lining up with TRBD2. J gave up 0 bases and V 4 bases, and 6 bases lay outside the gene matches. The CDR3 consists of 17 residues. CDR1 is SGHTA and CDR2 is FQGNSA in the germline V gene. The CDR3 region has the DNA TGTGCCAGCAGCTCCAGACTAGCGGGCCACTCCTACAATGAGCAGTTCTTC. Protein product: CASSSRLAGHSYNEQFF. Looking up the rest from reference TRBV7-2 and TRBJ2-1 gives the full variable domain: GAGVSQSPSNKVTEKGKDVELRCDPISGHTALYWYRQSLGQGLEFLIYFQGNSAPDKSGLPSDRFSAERTGGSVSTLTIQRTQQEDSAVYLCASSSRLAGHSYNEQFFGPGTRLTVL.

The V and J genes are TRBV28 and TRBJ2-7, with 12 bases identical to TRBD2. CDR3 length equals 15 residues. Looked up from germline, CDR1 is MDHEN and CDR2 is SYDVKM. Germline trimming cut 5 bases from V and 2 bases from J; bases unmatched to any gene: 4. CDR3 protein: CASSTLAGGPYEQYF. The DNA for the CDR3 is TGTGCCAGCAGTACCCTAGCGGGAGGGCCCTACGAGCAGTACTTC.

This clone was picked up one time. The V gene is TRBV6-6, the J gene TRBJ2-2; no clear D gene. V was clipped by 6 bases and J by 8 bases, with 16 bases between them. Germline V gene data show CDR1 as MNHNY and CDR2 as SVGAGI (reference sequence). The CDR3 consists of 14 residues. The CDR3 loop reads CASSRATHPGELFF. As DNA, the CDR3 is TGTGCCAGCAGCCGGGCTACGCACCCGGGGGAGCTGTTTTTT.

V is TRBV7-3 and J is TRBJ2-7, with D tentatively TRBD2 (6 bases). The CDR3 consists of 16 residues. Germline CDR1 is SGHTA and CDR2 is FQGTGA. The ends were cut back, 1 base at V and 2 bases at J, with 15 bases in the middle. The DNA for the CDR3 is TGTGCCAGCAGCTTAATGGGCGGAGGGCGCACCTACGAGCAGTACTTC. It encodes CASSLMGGGRTYEQYF.